Sequencing of this T cell receptor beta chain was carried out in a study of T cells in Graves' hyperthyroidism and ophthalmopathy. This clonotype was observed a handful of times. What it binds is unknown. PBMCs were collected from a roughly 10 ml volume of fresh peripheral blood. Using RNA transcripts as the source, TCR beta CDR3 regions were amplified. With the HTBI primer set, the TCR CDR3 went through a first round of RT-PCR. Each CDR3 protein is one row after TCRdb ran MiXCR on the multiplex PCR reads. Among nearly 600,000 distinct CDR3 sequences listed, approximately 15% were seen once. The CDR3 covers 15 residues. The trim removed 2 bases at V and 3 bases at J, leaving 8 bases unmatched. Germline V gene sequence: CDR1 GTSNPN, CDR2 SVGIG (reference sequence). Findings of the study overall: From stable hyperthyroidism, ophthalmopathy was separated by a 13 V-J model.

This receptor was taken from a woman under 30 with Graves' ophthalmopathy. Input material: blood. The chain is built from TRBV30 and TRBJ2-5; 8 nucleotides line up with TRBD1. CDR3 loop: CAWSRGQGWKETQYF. The CDR3 DNA is TGTGCCTGGAGTCGCGGACAGGGTTGGAAAGAGACCCAGTACTTC.